A selection of T cell receptor beta chains follows, all from one sample in a study of shared clonotypes between healthy human individuals. Data came from immunoSEQ multiplex PCR; TCRdb stores just in-frame clones and leaves some out. Here the sample spans a few million clones, approximately 90% being singletons. Sequencing was done on a sample of naive CD4+ T cells sorted from blood. The source of these receptors is a man aged 18 to 30 in good health. CDR3s include the opening cysteine and the closing phenylalanine or tryptophan. Each record gives: V gene, J gene, D gene, clone size, CDR3 protein, CDR3 DNA. The D gene is left open where the match is weak. The size of a clone is reported for some rows only, either as once, few or many, or as a class for expanded clones.

TRBV19	TRBJ2-5	TRBD2	NA	CASSGLAGDETQYF	TGTGCCAGTAGTGGACTAGCGGGAGATGAGACCCAGTACTTC
TRBV6-5	TRBJ2-1	TRBD2	NA	CASSRTSGALDEQFF	TGTGCCAGCAGTAGAACTAGCGGGGCTCTTGATGAGCAGTTCTTC
TRBV10-2	TRBJ2-4	TRBD2	NA	CASKREGVIQYF	TGCGCCAGCAAGCGGGAGGGCGTCATTCAGTACTTC
TRBV28	TRBJ2-7	NA	once	CASSWGRVSYEQYF	TGTGCCAGCAGTTGGGGAAGGGTGAGTTACGAGCAGTACTTC
TRBV2	TRBJ1-3	NA	NA	CASSEQGSGNTIYF	TGTGCCAGCAGTGAGCAGGGGTCCGGAAACACCATATATTTT
TRBV5-1	TRBJ2-3	NA	NA	CASSLKAGNTDTQYF	TGCGCCAGCAGCTTGAAGGCGGGGAACACAGATACGCAGTATTTT
TRBV9	TRBJ1-6	NA	NA	CASSVATDASRSPLHF	TGTGCCAGCAGCGTAGCTACCGACGCGTCTCGTTCACCCCTCCACTTT
TRBV28	TRBJ1-5	TRBD1	NA	CASSPQGGNQPQHF	TGTGCCAGCAGTCCTCAGGGGGGAAATCAGCCCCAGCATTTT
TRBV2	TRBJ2-7	NA	NA	CASTEGSYEQYF	TGTGCCAGCACAGAGGGATCCTACGAGCAGTACTTC
TRBV2	TRBJ2-1	TRBD2	once	CASRGVAGGSYNEQFF	TGTGCCAGCAGGGGCGTAGCGGGGGGCTCCTACAATGAGCAGTTCTTC
TRBV10-1	TRBJ2-2	NA	few	CASSGGTSRDGELFF	TGCGCCAGCAGTGGGGGGACTTCCCGTGACGGGGAGCTGTTTTTT
TRBV28	TRBJ1-2	TRBD1	NA	CASKKRTGSYGYTF	TGTGCCAGCAAAAAAAGGACAGGGAGCTATGGCTACACCTTC
TRBV5-6	TRBJ2-7	NA	NA	CASSITSEQYF	TGTGCCAGCAGCATTACCTCCGAGCAGTACTTC
TRBV7-9	TRBJ2-1	NA	NA	CASSLTDPNEQFF	TGTGCCAGCAGCCTTACCGACCCGAATGAGCAGTTCTTC
TRBV6-5	TRBJ2-7	TRBD2	once	CASSYPGGNEQYF	TGTGCCAGCAGTTACCCCGGGGGGAACGAGCAGTACTTC
TRBV9	TRBJ2-7	TRBD2	NA	CASSVGGFSYEQYF	TGTGCCAGCAGCGTCGGGGGGTTCTCCTACGAGCAGTACTTC
TRBV19	TRBJ1-5	NA	once	CASSKFIDSRRDNQPQHF	TGTGCCAGTAGTAAGTTCATCGACTCACGCCGGGATAATCAGCCCCAGCATTTT
TRBV7-9	TRBJ2-3	TRBD1	NA	CASSRDRGTDTQYF	TGTGCCAGCAGCCGTGACAGGGGAACAGATACGCAGTATTTT
TRBV9	TRBJ2-7	TRBD2	NA	CASSAGSGRAVLEQYF	TGTGCCAGCAGCGCGGGAAGCGGGAGGGCCGTTCTCGAGCAGTACTTC
TRBV18	TRBJ2-5	NA	NA	CASSPTLTGRTKETQYF	TGTGCCAGCTCACCAACGTTAACGGGTCGAACGAAAGAGACCCAGTACTTC